The next 10 T cell receptor beta chains were all read from a single sample in a study of blood T cell repertoires in COVID-19. Produced via immunoSEQ multiplex PCR; TCRdb's table is partial and in-frame only. The sample lists around 200,000 clones, about 90% occurring once. Sequencing was performed on peripheral blood. The source of these receptors is a man between 18 and 35 years old with active or convalescent COVID-19.

The chain is built from TRBV6-5 and TRBJ1-6; D is unclear. Germline V gives CDR1 MNHEY, CDR2 SVGAGI. V lost 4 bases and J 9 bases, leaving 13 bases between the germline ends. This CDR3 is built from 14 residues. The CDR3 DNA sequence: TGTGCCAGCAGTTTATGGGCAGAGATTTCACCCCTCCACTTT. Translating gives CASSLWAEISPLHF.

V is TRBV19 and J is TRBJ2-2; 12 bases line up with TRBD2. V shed 6 bases and J 6 bases; nucleotides not matched to a gene: 8. This CDR3 spans 16 amino acids. Germline V CDR1 and CDR2: LNHDA, SQIVND (reference sequence). The CDR3 protein is CASSPLTSGGPGELFF. In DNA, the CDR3 is TGTGCCAGTAGCCCTTTAACTAGCGGGGGGCCCGGGGAGCTGTTTTTT.

V gene TRBV5-4 combines with J gene TRBJ2-5; 10 bases align to TRBD1. With V trimmed by 5 bases and J by 0 bases, 7 bases remained unmatched. Germline CDR1 reads SGHNT; CDR2 reads YYREEE (reference sequence). The CDR3 runs to 16 residues. The CDR3 spells CASSSRDRGYQETQYF. CDR3 sequence (DNA): TGTGCCAGCAGTTCCCGGGACAGGGGATACCAAGAGACCCAGTACTTC.

This clone was counted only a few times. The chain links TRBV11-3 to TRBJ1-3; 8 positions agree with TRBD1. The CDR3 loop spans 16 amino acids. The germline V gene has CDR1 SGHNT and CDR2 YENEEA. J lost 8 bases, V lost 6 bases, and 15 bases had no gene match. CDR3 DNA: TGTGCCAGCAGGTCCGGACAGGGACCCAGGTTCCACACCATATATTTT. Its protein product is CASRSGQGPRFHTIYF.

The chain links TRBV7-9 to TRBJ2-3, with a weak D call TRBD2 (6 bases). Germline V gene data show CDR1 as SEHNR and CDR2 as FQNEAQ (reference sequence). Trimming shortened V by 6 bases and J by 3 bases, and 13 bases separated the two germline ends. This CDR3 region has 14 residues. The CDR3 region has the DNA TGTGCCAGCAGTTTCGGACTACTGACAGATACGCAGTATTTT. Translation gives CASSFGLLTDTQYF.

The chain has TRBV29-1 and TRBJ1-1; D is perhaps TRBD1 (6 bases). Looked up from germline, CDR1 is SQVTM and CDR2 is ANQGSEA. Trimming shortened V by 7 bases and J by 1 base, and 19 bases separated the two germline ends. The length of the CDR3 is 15 residues. The CDR3 nucleotides read TGCAGCGCCCGAGGTTGGGGACAAACGAACACTGAAGCTTTCTTT. The encoded protein is CSARGWGQTNTEAFF.

This clone was detected only a few times. This same CDR3 is encoded by further DNA sequences in the sample. The chain combines TRBV5-1 with TRBJ1-1; 7 bases map to TRBD1. CDR1 is SGHRS and CDR2 is YFSETQ in the germline V gene. The CDR3 covers 13 residues. The junction had 2 bases not matched to a gene; V was cut back by 0 bases and J by 6 bases. CDR3 region: CASSLAQGAEAFF. The CDR3 DNA is TGCGCCAGCAGCTTGGCCCAGGGGGCTGAAGCTTTCTTT.

The chain uses TRBV4-3 and TRBJ1-2; no firm D call. The CDR3 covers 15 residues. The V gene lost 0 bases and the J gene lost 4 bases, with 12 bases spanning the gap. CDR1 and CDR2 (germline): LGHNA, YSLEER. CDR3 protein: CASSQEPTDGYGYTF. For the CDR3, the DNA is TGCGCCAGCAGCCAAGAACCTACAGACGGCTATGGCTACACCTTC.

The chain has TRBV7-9 and TRBJ2-1; no clear D gene. This CDR3 is built from 14 residues. Germline V CDR1 and CDR2: SEHNR, FQNEAQ (reference sequence). V was shortened by 3 bases and J by 6 bases, with 12 bases between the two germline ends. The CDR3 reads CASSFEIAGNEQFF. CDR3 in DNA: TGTGCCAGCAGCTTCGAGATCGCCGGCAATGAGCAGTTCTTC.

The chain recombines TRBV30 with TRBJ1-1, with D uncertain. CDR3 length equals 16 residues. CDR1 is GTSNPN, CDR2 SVGIG, per germline (reference sequence). Between the trimmed V and J ends, which lost 2 bases and 4 bases, there was a span of 20 bases. CDR3 DNA sequence: TGTGCCTGGAGTTATTCGGGTCTGGGTAGGTTCACTGAAGCTTTCTTT. Its protein is CAWSYSGLGRFTEAFF.